The 17 T cell receptor beta chains below were found in one sample sequenced in a study of tumor-infiltrating lymphocytes in primary liver carcinoma. It was unsorted whole blood that yielded blood RNA, and germline DNA was also extracted. cDNA specific to TCR beta was made from 500 ng of total RNA, with a constant-region primer employed for priming. Sequencing libraries for TCR beta derived from three nested multiplex PCR rounds that used slightly modified ARM-PCR. TRBV1-TRBV30 forward primers paired with a C-beta reverse primer were used in the first two PCR rounds, which ran roughly 10 cycles each. MiXCR, applied by TCRdb to the multiplex PCR reads, yields one record per CDR3 protein. The sample lists under 200,000 distinct CDR3 sequences, roughly 61% seen once, with approximately 6.6% in the top ten. Material: peripheral blood. The receptor source for this set is a woman aged 60-70 years with primary liver carcinoma and hepatitis B virus infection.

As concerns this clonotype: A much larger clone differs by one base, so this may be a read error. The chain carries TRBV12-3 or TRBV12-4 and TRBJ2-1, with D possibly called TRBD1 or TRBD2 (5 bases each). The germline V and J ends were trimmed by 3 bases and 8 bases, with 8 bases remaining between them. The CDR3 is 12 residues long. Here the CDR3 DNA reads TGTGCCAGCAGTTTCCCGGGGCATGAGCAGTTCTTC. Protein: CASSFPGHEQFF.

A note on this clonotype: The junction shows a germline mismatch at one end, possibly a read error. V and J are TRBV11-2 and TRBJ1-1; 7 bases fit TRBD1. CDR1 and CDR2 (germline): SGHAT, FQNNGV. The CDR3 spans 15 residues. The CDR3 here is CASSSGQTMNTGAFF. The CDR3 DNA sequence: TGTGCCAGCAGCTCGGGACAGACAATGAACACTGGAGCTTTCTTT.

This clonotype was counted ten times or more. V usage is TRBV12-3 or TRBV12-4 and J usage is TRBJ1-2; no reliable D call. V was shortened by 6 bases and J by 8 bases, with 16 bases between the two germline ends. The CDR3 length is 13 residues. CDR3 nucleotides: TGTGCCAGCAGGCGACAATCCCTGGGCGGCTACACCTTC. Its protein product is CASRRQSLGGYTF.

This clonotype came up a few times. V gene TRBV5-4 combines with J gene TRBJ2-2, with 11 bases fitting TRBD1. Per germline, CDR1 SGHNT and CDR2 YYREEE (reference sequence). The V and J ends lost 5 bases and 7 bases, in that order; junction bases with no gene match: 10. The length of the CDR3 is 16 residues. The CDR3, as DNA: TGTGCCAGCAGTCGGGACAGGGGGTTGTTTGGCGGGGAGCTGTTTTTT. This gives the protein CASSRDRGLFGGELFF.

This clonotype has a count of ten or more. J is TRBJ1-2 and V is TRBV11-2; D possibly corresponds to TRBD1 (5 bases). This CDR3 spans 14 amino acids. The germline gives CDR1 SGHAT, CDR2 FQNNGV. The V end lost 5 bases, the J end lost 4 bases, and 14 bases lay between the germline ends. CDR3 region: CASSQPGLGYGYTF. The CDR3 DNA sequence: TGTGCCAGCAGCCAACCGGGGCTTGGCTATGGCTACACCTTC.

Concerning this clonotype: A much larger clone sits a single nucleotide away, making a read error possible. This chain uses TRBV6-1 with TRBJ1-2; D might be TRBD1 (5 bases). Germline V gives CDR1 MNHNS, CDR2 SASEGT. The CDR3 runs 14 residues. The CDR3 DNA sequence: TGTGTCAGCAGTGATGGGGCGGGGAGCTATGGCTACACCTTC. Amino acid sequence: CVSSDGAGSYGYTF.

On this clonotype: One end of the junction is discordant with germline, which a read error may explain. The chain's CDR3 is CANSFNSQGQYF. CDR3 DNA: TGTGCCAACAGCTTCAATTCCCAAGGGCAGTACTTC. The chain employs TRBV11-2 and TRBJ2-7, with unresolved D. The CDR3 is 12 amino acids. The germline V gene has CDR1 SGHAT and CDR2 FQNNGV.

As regards this clonotype: A much larger clone differs from this one at a single base, so this may be a read error. The rearrangement joins TRBV4-1 to TRBJ1-2; D call uncertain. The CDR3 runs 15 residues. Trimming took off 1 base at V and 6 bases at J, with 15 bases between the two ends. The germline V gene has CDR1 MGHRA and CDR2 YSYEKL. CDR3 nucleotides: TGCGCCAGCAGCCAAGCGAGTGAGGTGGAGGATGGCTACACCTTC. It translates to CASSQASEVEDGYTF.

CDR3 amino acids: CAISEVAAGHYEQYF. DNA of the CDR3: TGTGCCATCAGTGAAGTTGCTGCGGGCCACTACGAGCAGTACTTC. The chain links TRBV10-3 to TRBJ2-7; D may be TRBD2 (5 bases). The CDR3 is 15 amino acids. Germline lookup yields CDR1 ENHRY and CDR2 SYGVKD. Trimming pared 3 bases from V and 3 bases from J, leaving 15 bases between.

The V gene is TRBV29-1, the J gene TRBJ1-4; 7 positions agree with TRBD1. V was pared by 7 bases and J by 0 bases, with 2 bases of the junction left unmatched. From germline, CDR1 is SQVTM and CDR2 ANQGSEA. The CDR3 sequence is 13 residues long. CDR3 sequence (DNA): TGCAGCGCTGGGACAGCAACTAATGAAAAACTGTTTTTT. This codes for CSAGTATNEKLFF.

This clonotype was recorded only once. This sequence may be a read error, since a much larger clone differs from it by one base. The J gene is TRBJ2-5, the V gene TRBV7-8; TRBD1 aligns across 7 bases. The germline CDR1 and CDR2 sequences are SGHVS and FQNEAQ. CDR3 length: 14 residues. For the CDR3, the DNA is TGTGCCAGCAGCCCCCGGGACAGAAAAGAGATCCAGTACTTC. It specifies CASSPRDRKEIQYF.

This clonotype has a single count. Because it lacks the conserved phenylalanine or tryptophan at the end, this CDR3 is likely a read error. The genes are TRBV6-5 and TRBJ2-1, with D perhaps matching TRBD2 (7 bases). Deletions cut 6 bases from V and 8 bases from J, with 23 bases between. The germline V gene encodes CDR1 MNHEY and CDR2 SVGAGI. The CDR3 has 16 residues. For the CDR3, the DNA is TGTGCCAGCAGGGGGGGCGGGAGATACCTCTGGGATGAGCAGTTCCTC. It codes for CASRGGGRYLWDEQFL.

For this clonotype: No DNA is shown, since the ends of the CDR3 on it are uncertain; the CDR3 is the one TCRdb lists. The chain has TRBV29-1 and TRBJ2-3; TRBD2, as called in the table, went unchecked against the DNA. The germline V gene has CDR1 SQVTM and CDR2 ANQGSEA. The CDR3 is made up of 15 amino acids, end residues included. This CDR3 is CSVLRWALGTDTEYF.

Points on this clonotype: Given the absence of the conserved phenylalanine or tryptophan at the CDR3 end, a read error is likely. The V and J genes are TRBV29-1 and TRBJ1-1, with 11 bases matching TRBD1. The germline gives CDR1 SQVTM, CDR2 ANQGSEA. This CDR3 has 13 residues. V dropped 6 bases and J dropped 4; count of bases not matched to a gene: 4. The CDR3 reads CSVGTGGSTEAFV. Written as DNA, the CDR3 is TGCAGCGTCGGGACAGGGGGGAGCACTGAAGCTTTCGTT.

The gene calls are TRBV6-2 or TRBV6-3 and TRBJ2-1, with D perhaps matching TRBD1 or TRBD2 (5 bases each). CDR1 MNHEY and CDR2 SVGEGT come from the germline V gene. V lost 7 bases, J lost 6 bases, and 16 bases lay in between. The CDR3 length is 14 residues. DNA for the CDR3: TGTGCCAGCAAAGGGGCTGGCGGGTGCAATGAGCAGTTCTTC. As protein: CASKGAGGCNEQFF.

The chain couples TRBV28 to TRBJ2-3; the match to TRBD2 covers 15 bases. The germline gives CDR1 MDHEN, CDR2 SYDVKM. The ends lost 4 bases at V and 2 bases at J; junction bases unmatched: 7. CDR3 size: 18 residues. The CDR3 loop is CASSWGLAGGGNTDTQYF. The CDR3 nucleotides read TGTGCCAGCAGTTGGGGACTAGCGGGAGGTGGGAACACAGATACGCAGTATTTT.

Comment on this clonotype: A single base separates this from a much larger clone, so it may be a read error. The V and J genes are TRBV10-3 and TRBJ2-1; 10 bases align to TRBD1. The V gene end was trimmed by 10 bases and the J gene end by 2 bases; junction bases not matched to a gene: 8. This CDR3 is built from 15 residues. Germline CDR1 is ENHRY and CDR2 is SYGVKD. For the CDR3, the DNA is TGTGCCACCACTGGGGACAGGGGTACCTACAATGAGCAGTTCTTC. The encoded protein is CATTGDRGTYNEQFF.